This T cell receptor (beta chain) derives from a study of T-cell reconstitution after alpha-beta-depleted transplantation in children. The table lists this clonotype with many counts. Unique molecular identifiers were incorporated during preparation of the TCRbeta library. TCRdb reprocessed the PCR reads with MiXCR, giving one entry per CDR3 protein. The table has roughly 200,000 distinct CDR3 sequences, roughly 15% seen once. This CDR3 is built from 16 residues. Germline trimming cut 4 bases from V and 5 bases from J; bases unmatched to any gene: 4. Germline CDR1 SGHRS, CDR2 YFSETQ. This TCR was recovered from a human donor who donated a stem cell graft to a child with acute lymphoblastic leukemia. The sample in question was PBMCs from the stem cell graft donor, obtained from the stem cell graft. The chain links TRBV5-1 to TRBJ2-3; 16 positions agree with TRBD2. CDR3 coding DNA: TGCGCCAGCAGCCTCGGGACTAGCGGGAGGGGAGATACGCAGTATTTT. It is translated as CASSLGTSGRGDTQYF.